This TCR beta chain derives from a study of blood T cells in healthy people across ages (dated by TCRdb to the mid-2010s). Regarding the study in general: Template switching captured roughly one uniquely barcoded TCR beta cDNA molecule per two T cells in model experiments. Using the same blood draw, the study looked at two additional independent replicas of 1 million unique cDNA reads for two donors, one aged 18 to 30 and the other aged 80 or older. Four age groups were formed from the donors: young (average roughly 15 years), middle-aged (roughly 38), aged (about 68) and long-lived (approximately 78). The study measured age-related changes in TCR beta repertoire diversity using deep sequencing normalized with unique cDNA molecular identifiers. To avoid experimental bias, donors of different ages were randomly spread across the sequencing lanes. General conclusions and limits of the study: Conclusive comparison of naive and antigen-experienced compartments was prevented by the profiling of bulk unsorted PBMCs. Because the CMV infection status of the donors was unknown, age-related changes in expanded clonotypes may potentially have been confounded. The percentage of naive T cells measured by flow cytometry correlated strongly with observed TCR beta diversity. Compared with the aged group, more naive CD4+ T cells, fewer expanded clones and increased TCR diversity were shown by the long-lived group, suggesting age selection. Estimates of total diversity based on one million sequenced T cells were regarded as lower bounds and as underestimates. As age increased, observed TCR beta diversity per million T cells dropped in a roughly linear way, and a significant reduction was already evident by age 40.

Libraries were constructed by 5' RACE. The listed sequencing device is Illumina HiSeq 2500. A second PCR of about 7 to 12 cycles was run with a J-beta primer mix and a sample-barcoded 5' primer. A unique molecular identifier was introduced onto each TCR beta cDNA molecule by a template-switch 5' adaptor carrying 12 random nucleotides. Each sample yielded at least 3 million CDR3-containing paired-end reads. The Mint cDNA synthesis kit, primed by a TRBC-specific oligonucleotide, was used to synthesize first-strand cDNA from all RNA. Following uracil-DNA glycosylase treatment, all cDNA underwent a first 18-cycle PCR with the universal primers M1SS and BC2_uni_R. As for the original processing: Each sample was normalized by randomly selecting 1 million high-quality reads, each carrying a distinct molecular identifier. Reads sharing molecular identifiers were discarded rather than binned into consensus sequences. MiTCR, with a Q25 quality threshold and the strictest error-elimination algorithm, was used for CDR3 identification, clonotype clustering and error correction. Lower-bound total TCR beta diversity was estimated with a nonparametric unseen species model using Euler transformation. The public reads were quality trimmed at Q25 with fastp and then assembled into clones with MiXCR by TCRdb, keeping productive beta chains. Under each unique CDR3 protein, matching rows form one entry showing the most common genes and DNA. The V and J calls were determined by TCRdb, not by the authors. This sample lists some 1.7 million distinct CDR3 sequences; 28% were detected once. More than 6% of the sample goes to the ten largest clones.

The donors were a few dozen Caucasian individuals from Russia, aged roughly 6 to 90 years, who were systemically healthy. Each donor gave about 9.7 milliliters of peripheral blood, drawn into EDTA-treated Vacutainer tubes. Ficoll-Paque density-gradient centrifugation was used to isolate PBMCs, with at least 6.5 million per sample. Total RNA, at least 5 micrograms per sample, was extracted from PBMCs with Trizol reagent. The percentages of naive CD45RAhigh/CD27high T cells were determined by flow cytometry on a PBMC aliquot from every donor. V sheds 4 bases and J sheds 3 bases, leaving 11 bases between their ends. From its cysteine to its phenylalanine, the CDR3 spans 13 amino acids. Here the CDR3 DNA is all that survives: 39 bases in frame from base 1. Taken from the germline V gene, the CDR1 and CDR2 loops are SGDLS and YYNGEE. Comment on this clonotype: Its recognized antigen is unknown. Per-base qualities were not stored, and no clone one base away is much larger.

Sequenced material: blood. Here the chain combines TRBV9 and TRBJ2-7, with TRBD1 as a weak D call on 5 bases. The sequence was obtained from a woman aged 25 to 39 in good health. The CDR3 protein sequence reads: CASSQGMNYEQYF. The DNA reads as follows: TGTGCCAGCAGCCAGGGTATGAACTACGAGCAGTACTTC.